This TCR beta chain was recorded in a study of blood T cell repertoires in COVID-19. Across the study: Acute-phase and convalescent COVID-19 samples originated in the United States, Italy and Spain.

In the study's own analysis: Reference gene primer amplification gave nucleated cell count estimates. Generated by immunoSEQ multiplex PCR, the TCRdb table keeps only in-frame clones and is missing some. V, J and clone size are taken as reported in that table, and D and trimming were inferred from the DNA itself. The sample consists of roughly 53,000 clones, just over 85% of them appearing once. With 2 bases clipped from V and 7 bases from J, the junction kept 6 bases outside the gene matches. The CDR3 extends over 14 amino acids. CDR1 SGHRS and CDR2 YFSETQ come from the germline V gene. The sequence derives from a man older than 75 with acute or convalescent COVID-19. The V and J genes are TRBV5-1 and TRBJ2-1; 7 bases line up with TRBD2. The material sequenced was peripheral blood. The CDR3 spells CASSFSGDFNEQFF. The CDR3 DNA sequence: TGCGCCAGCAGCTTCAGCGGGGATTTTAATGAGCAGTTCTTC.